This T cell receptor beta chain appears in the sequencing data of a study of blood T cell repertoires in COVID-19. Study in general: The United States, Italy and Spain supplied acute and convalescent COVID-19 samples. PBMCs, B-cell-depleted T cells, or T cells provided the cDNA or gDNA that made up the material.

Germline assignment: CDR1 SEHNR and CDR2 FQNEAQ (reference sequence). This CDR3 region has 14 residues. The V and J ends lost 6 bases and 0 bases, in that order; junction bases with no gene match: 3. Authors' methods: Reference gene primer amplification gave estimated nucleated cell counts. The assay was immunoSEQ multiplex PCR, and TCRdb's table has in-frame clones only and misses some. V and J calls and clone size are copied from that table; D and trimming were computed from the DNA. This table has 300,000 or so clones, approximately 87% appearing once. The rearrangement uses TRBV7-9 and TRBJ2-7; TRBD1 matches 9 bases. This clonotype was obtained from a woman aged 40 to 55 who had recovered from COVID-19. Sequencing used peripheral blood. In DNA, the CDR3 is TGTGCCAGCAGGAAACAGGGGGCCTCCTACGAGCAGTACTTC. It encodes CASRKQGASYEQYF.